The rows below give T cell receptor beta chains drawn from one sample of a study of Ad26.COV2.S vaccination and SARS-CoV-2 variants. Assay used: immunoSEQ multiplex PCR; TCRdb lists only in-frame clones, some missing. The table shows 300,000 to 450,000 clones, with about 85% occurring only once. The sample here was peripheral blood, taken in a trial of Ad26.COV2.S vaccine versus placebo. These receptors originate from a person aged 18-60 years who received the Ad26.COV2.S COVID-19 vaccine or a placebo. Both conserved end residues are part of each CDR3. The D gene is left open where the match is weak. The size entry is marked missing in some rows and otherwise reads once, few, many or a size class.

v_gene	j_gene	d_gene	abundance	CDR3aa	CDR3nt
TRBV11-2	TRBJ2-7	.	.	CASSLGQNEQYF	TGTGCCAGCAGCTTAGGACAAAACGAGCAGTACTTC
TRBV28	TRBJ2-3	TRBD1	.	CASGISDRVVADTQYF	TGTGCCAGCGGGATCTCGGACAGGGTTGTTGCGGATACGCAGTATTTT
TRBV18	TRBJ2-7	TRBD1	few	CASSPARPGQGSYEQYF	TGTGCCAGCTCACCCGCAAGGCCGGGACAGGGGTCCTACGAGCAGTACTTC
TRBV7-2	TRBJ1-2	TRBD1	many	CASSPPGTGGIYGYTF	TGTGCCAGCAGCCCCCCTGGGACAGGGGGCATCTATGGCTACACCTTC
TRBV11-3	TRBJ2-1	TRBD2	.	CASSPTSGGADEQFF	TGTGCCAGCAGCCCGACTAGCGGGGGGGCTGATGAGCAGTTCTTC
TRBV27	TRBJ2-5	TRBD1	.	CASSFSGWTGKETQYF	TGTGCCAGCAGTTTCTCAGGATGGACAGGAAAAGAGACCCAGTACTTC
TRBV27	TRBJ2-3	TRBD1	.	CASSWTGAPDTQYF	TGTGCCAGCAGTTGGACAGGGGCTCCAGATACGCAGTATTTT
TRBV19	TRBJ2-1	.	.	CASSRYLGNIINEQFF	TGTGCCAGTAGTCGTTATCTCGGGAATATCATAAATGAGCAGTTCTTC
TRBV12-5	TRBJ1-2	TRBD1	.	CASGLVLGDRVGYTF	TGTGCTAGTGGTTTGGTACTAGGGGACAGGGTCGGCTACACCTTC
TRBV28	TRBJ2-5	.	.	CASRRGPAGQETQYF	TGTGCCAGCAGACGAGGGCCGGCGGGTCAAGAGACCCAGTACTTC
TRBV30	TRBJ2-1	.	.	CAWSIADSYNEQFF	TGTGCCTGGAGTATCGCGGACTCCTACAATGAGCAGTTCTTC
TRBV18	TRBJ2-7	TRBD1	.	CASSPEQGTYEQYF	TGTGCCAGCTCACCTGAACAGGGGACCTACGAGCAGTACTTC
TRBV18	TRBJ1-6	TRBD1	once	CASSPRQGADNSPLHF	TGTGCCAGCTCACCTCGACAGGGGGCTGACAATTCACCCCTCCACTTT
TRBV7-8	TRBJ2-2	.	.	CASSPRNTGELFF	TGTGCCAGCAGCCCCAGAAACACCGGGGAGCTGTTTTTT
TRBV5-1	TRBJ1-1	TRBD1	.	CASSQQGALGTEAFF	TGCGCCAGCAGCCAGCAGGGGGCTTTAGGCACTGAAGCTTTCTTT
TRBV5-1	TRBJ1-1	TRBD1	once	CASRPGQPNTEAFF	TGCGCCAGCAGGCCGGGACAGCCGAACACTGAAGCTTTCTTT
TRBV9	TRBJ2-2	.	.	CASSVAPGGAGGELFF	TGTGCCAGCAGCGTAGCTCCGGGGGGCGCCGGCGGGGAGCTGTTTTTT
TRBV5-4	TRBJ2-1	TRBD2	.	CASTTGTSGIGEQFF	TGTGCCAGCACCACTGGGACTAGCGGGATAGGTGAGCAGTTCTTC
TRBV27	TRBJ2-7	TRBD2	.	CASSSSSGPYEQYF	TGTGCCAGCAGTTCATCTAGCGGGCCCTACGAGCAGTACTTC
TRBV7-9	TRBJ1-1	.	.	CASSLSPGEGNTEAFF	TGTGCCAGCAGCTTAAGCCCAGGGGAGGGGAACACTGAAGCTTTCTTT
TRBV24-1	TRBJ1-2	.	.	CATSDTLGRRGYTF	TGTGCCACCAGTGATACCCTCGGGCGGCGTGGCTACACCTTC
TRBV24-1	TRBJ1-5	.	.	CATSDREGRSPQHF	TGTGCCACCAGTGATAGGGAGGGGCGGTCGCCCCAGCATTTT
TRBV6-5	TRBJ2-3	TRBD1	few	CASSPGQGTDTQYF	TGTGCCAGCAGCCCGGGACAGGGCACAGATACGCAGTATTTT
TRBV4-1	TRBJ2-1	.	.	CASSPLALGSYNEQFF	TGCGCCAGCAGCCCACTAGCACTCGGATCCTACAATGAGCAGTTCTTC
TRBV6-5	TRBJ2-5	.	.	CASRPRGPWETQYF	TGTGCCAGCAGACCCAGGGGCCCCTGGGAGACCCAGTACTTC
TRBV18	TRBJ1-6	.	once	CASSGGTYNSPLHF	TGTGCCAGCTCAGGGGGGACGTACAATTCACCCCTCCACTTT
TRBV24-1	TRBJ2-3	TRBD1	.	CATSHRGPNTDTQYF	TGTGCCACCAGCCACAGGGGGCCCAACACAGATACGCAGTATTTT
TRBV7-9	TRBJ2-3	.	few	CASSNSFNTDTQYF	TGTGCCAGCAGCAATAGCTTTAACACAGATACGCAGTATTTT
TRBV6-5	TRBJ2-5	.	.	CASSSPQETQYF	TGTGCCAGCAGTTCGCCCCAAGAGACCCAGTACTTC
TRBV2	TRBJ1-2	.	once	CASSPERGLHGYTF	TGTGCCAGCAGTCCTGAGCGGGGGCTCCATGGCTACACCTTC
TRBV9	TRBJ2-1	TRBD2	.	CASSGRLSPGLAHFEQFF	TGTGCCAGCAGCGGTAGACTCTCTCCGGGACTAGCACATTTCGAGCAGTTCTTC
TRBV3-1/TRBV3-2	TRBJ2-3	.	.	CASSRRSVTDTQYF	TGTGCCAGCAGCCGCAGATCAGTCACAGATACGCAGTATTTT
TRBV2	TRBJ2-7	.	once	CASQGGTHSEQYF	TGTGCCAGCCAGGGGGGAACTCATAGCGAGCAGTACTTC
TRBV24-1	TRBJ1-2	.	.	CATSDPQGGYTF	TGTGCCACCAGTGATCCTCAGGGTGGCTACACCTTC
TRBV9	TRBJ1-3	TRBD1	.	CASSFGTGKTGNTIYF	TGTGCCAGCAGTTTTGGGACAGGGAAGACAGGAAACACCATATATTTT
TRBV20-1	TRBJ2-2	.	.	CSASKIGTNTGELFF	TGCAGTGCTAGTAAGATTGGGACGAACACCGGGGAGCTGTTTTTT
TRBV5-1	TRBJ1-4	.	.	CASSLPDRSPTVKLFF	TGCGCCAGCAGCTTACCAGACAGGTCCCCCACGGTTAAACTGTTTTTT
TRBV4-1	TRBJ2-7	.	.	CASSQVRVLDEQYF	TGCGCCAGCAGCCAAGTCCGGGTTTTGGACGAGCAGTACTTC
TRBV30	TRBJ2-7	.	.	CAWSPQAFEQYF	TGTGCCTGGAGCCCCCAGGCTTTCGAGCAGTACTTC
TRBV11-2	TRBJ2-1	TRBD2	.	CASFPGGTRGGNEQFF	TGTGCCTCCTTCCCCGGAGGGACTAGAGGTGGCAATGAGCAGTTCTTC
TRBV28	TRBJ1-6	.	.	CASRPIWAPLHF	TGTGCCAGCAGACCCATTTGGGCACCCCTCCACTTT
TRBV7-6	TRBJ2-1	TRBD2	once	CASSLDKRLAGGEQFF	TGTGCCAGCAGCTTAGATAAGAGACTAGCGGGTGGTGAGCAGTTCTTC
TRBV11-2	TRBJ2-1	.	.	CASSLSTGSYNEQFF	TGTGCCAGCAGCCTTTCGACCGGCTCCTACAATGAGCAGTTCTTC
TRBV7-2	TRBJ2-7	.	.	CASSLGVEQYF	TGTGCCAGCAGCTTAGGGGTTGAGCAGTACTTC
TRBV2	TRBJ2-6	.	many	CASSEVTGANVLTF	TGTGCCAGCAGTGAGGTGACTGGGGCCAACGTCCTGACTTTC
TRBV2	TRBJ1-3	.	.	CASRDNGGNTIYF	TGTGCCAGCAGGGACAATGGAGGAAACACCATATATTTT
TRBV18	TRBJ2-2	TRBD2	.	CASSPPKGGPGELFF	TGTGCCAGCTCACCACCAAAGGGAGGGCCCGGGGAGCTGTTTTTT
TRBV27	TRBJ1-6	.	.	CASSLGRRNSPLHF	TGTGCCAGCAGTTTGGGCAGGAGGAATTCACCCCTCCACTTT
TRBV18	TRBJ2-2	.	.	CASSPPPGPANTGELFF	TGTGCCAGCTCACCACCCCCGGGGCCCGCGAACACCGGGGAGCTGTTTTTT
TRBV18	TRBJ1-3	.	.	CASSRPGRSSGNTIYF	TGTGCCAGCTCACGTCCCGGGAGGTCCTCTGGAAACACCATATATTTT